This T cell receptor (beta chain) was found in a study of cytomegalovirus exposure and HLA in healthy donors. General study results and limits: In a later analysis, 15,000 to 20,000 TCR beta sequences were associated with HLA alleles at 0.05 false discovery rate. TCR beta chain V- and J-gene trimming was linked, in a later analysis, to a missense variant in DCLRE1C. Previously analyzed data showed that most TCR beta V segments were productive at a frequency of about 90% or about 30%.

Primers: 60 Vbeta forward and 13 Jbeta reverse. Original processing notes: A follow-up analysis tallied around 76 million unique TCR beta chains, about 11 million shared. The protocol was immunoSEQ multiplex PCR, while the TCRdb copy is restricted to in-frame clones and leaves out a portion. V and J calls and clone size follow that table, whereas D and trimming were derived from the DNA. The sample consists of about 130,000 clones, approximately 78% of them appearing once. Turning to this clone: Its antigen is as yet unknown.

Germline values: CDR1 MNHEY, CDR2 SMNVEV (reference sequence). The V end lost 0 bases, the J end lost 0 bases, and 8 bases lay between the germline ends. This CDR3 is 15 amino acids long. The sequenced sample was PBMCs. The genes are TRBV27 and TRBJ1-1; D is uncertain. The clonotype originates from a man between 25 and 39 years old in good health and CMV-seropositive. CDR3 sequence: CASSLSRSMNTEAFF. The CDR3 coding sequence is TGTGCCAGCAGTTTATCCCGGAGCATGAACACTGAAGCTTTCTTT.